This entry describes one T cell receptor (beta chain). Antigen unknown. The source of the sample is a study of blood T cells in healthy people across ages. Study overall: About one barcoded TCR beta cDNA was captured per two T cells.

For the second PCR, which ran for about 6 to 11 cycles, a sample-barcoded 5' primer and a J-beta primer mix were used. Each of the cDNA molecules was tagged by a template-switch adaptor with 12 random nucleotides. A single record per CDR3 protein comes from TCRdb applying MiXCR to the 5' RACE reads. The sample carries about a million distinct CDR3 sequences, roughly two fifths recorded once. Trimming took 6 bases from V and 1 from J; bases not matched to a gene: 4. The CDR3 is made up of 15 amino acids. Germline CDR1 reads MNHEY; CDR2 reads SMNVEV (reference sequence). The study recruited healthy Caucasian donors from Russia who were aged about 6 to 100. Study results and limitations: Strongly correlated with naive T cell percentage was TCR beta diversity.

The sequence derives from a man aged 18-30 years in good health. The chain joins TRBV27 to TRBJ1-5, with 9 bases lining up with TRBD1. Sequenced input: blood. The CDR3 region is CASRSGQGSNQPQHF. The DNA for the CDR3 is TGTGCCAGCAGGTCGGGACAGGGAAGCAATCAGCCCCAGCATTTT.